What follows are 20 T cell receptor beta chains derived from one specimen sequenced in a study of human thymus T cells. TCRdb's copy holds only in-frame clones and misses some; the assay was immunoSEQ multiplex PCR. The sample carries just over 45,000 clones, approximately 95% recorded once. The sample consisted of blood. The source is a girl under three years old with a congenital heart defect but otherwise immunologically healthy.

The rearrangement links TRBV14 to TRBJ2-7, with 7 bases fitting TRBD2. Germline V gene sequence: CDR1 SGHDN, CDR2 FVKESK. The CDR3 is 14 amino acids. V dropped 2 bases and J dropped 4; count of bases not matched to a gene: 5. The CDR3 DNA is TGTGCCAGCAGCCAACGACTAGCTCGTTACGAGCAGTACTTC. This gives the protein CASSQRLARYEQYF.

The chain joins TRBV4-1 to TRBJ2-3, with D unresolved. This CDR3 is built from 15 residues. V lost 4 bases, J lost 0 bases, and 11 bases lay in between. Looked up from germline, CDR1 is MGHRA and CDR2 is YSYEKL. For the CDR3, the DNA is TGCGCCAGCAGCCTAACGCTAATTAGCACAGATACGCAGTATTTT. This codes for CASSLTLISTDTQYF.

In DNA form, the CDR3 reads TGTGCCAGCCTCCTAAGAGGCGGAAATGAGCAGTTCTTC. It encodes CASLLRGGNEQFF. The V call is TRBV5-8, the J call TRBJ2-1; D is ambiguous. The CDR3 loop spans 13 amino acids. The germline V gene has CDR1 SGHTS and CDR2 YDEGEE. V dropped 7 bases and J dropped 7 bases, with 15 bases sitting between them.

The chain employs TRBV4-1 and TRBJ1-4; D gene ambiguous. Between the trimmed V and J ends, which lost 1 base and 5 bases, there was a span of 5 bases. The CDR3 runs to 13 residues. Per germline, CDR1 MGHRA and CDR2 YSYEKL. The CDR3 protein is CASSQGRNEKLFF. Here the CDR3 DNA reads TGCGCCAGCAGCCAAGGACGGAATGAAAAACTGTTTTTT.

This chain uses TRBV6-5 with TRBJ2-7; 7 bases match TRBD2. CDR3 length equals 14 residues. Germline CDR1 is MNHEY and CDR2 is SVGAGI. The junction had 8 bases not matched to a gene; V was cut back by 7 bases and J by 2 bases. The CDR3 bases are TGTGCCAGCACCATTAGCGGGCCCCCCTACGAGCAGTACTTC. Its translation: CASTISGPPYEQYF.

This clone was picked up one time. DNA for the CDR3: TGTGCCAGCTCACCACCGAACAGAAGGGGCACCCCCTACGAGCAGTACTTC. Protein: CASSPPNRRGTPYEQYF. This chain joins TRBV18 and TRBJ2-7, with D possibly matching TRBD1 (5 bases). CDR3 length: 17 residues. Trimming removed 0 bases from V and 2 bases from J, with 17 bases in between. CDR1 and CDR2 from the germline V gene are KGHSH and LQKENI.

The chain is built from TRBV6-5 and TRBJ1-2; 9 positions match TRBD1. The V gene's germline CDR1 is MNHEY and CDR2 SVGAGI. The V segment lost 4 bases and the J segment 7 bases; nucleotides outside the gene matches: 10. There are 15 residues in the CDR3. CDR3 nucleotide sequence: TGTGCCAGCAGTTTTCGGGACAGGGTTGGTCGTGGCTACACCTTC. Amino acids: CASSFRDRVGRGYTF.

The chain recombines TRBV4-1 with TRBJ2-1, with 15 positions matching TRBD2. The CDR3 is 15 residues long. V dropped 4 bases and J dropped 15; count of bases not matched to a gene: 10. Germline CDR1 reads MGHRA; CDR2 reads YSYEKL. The CDR3 DNA reads TGCGCCAGCAGCCTGGGGACTAGCGGGAGGATCAAGCCGTTCTTC. This translates into CASSLGTSGRIKPFF.

The J gene is TRBJ2-3, the V gene TRBV4-2, with unresolved D. V was clipped by 1 base and J by 0 bases, with 5 bases between them. This CDR3 comprises 14 residues. Per the germline V gene, CDR1 is LGHNA and CDR2 is YNFKEQ. The CDR3 region has the DNA TGTGCCAGCAGCCAAGGTCCTAGCACAGATACGCAGTATTTT. Translated: CASSQGPSTDTQYF.

This chain joins TRBV19 and TRBJ1-1, with D maybe TRBD1 (5 bases). Germline CDR1 and CDR2: LNHDA and SQIVND (reference sequence). The CDR3 covers 14 residues. The V end was cut by 3 bases, the J end by 3 bases, with 11 bases between. Here the CDR3 DNA reads TGTGCCAGTAGTATGGGGGGAAAGGACACTGAAGCTTTCTTT. This gives the protein CASSMGGKDTEAFF. Together with reference TRBV19 and TRBJ1-1, the CDR3 gives the full variable domain: DGGITQSPKYLFRKEGQNVTLSCEQNLNHDAMYWYRQDPGQGLRLIYYSQIVNDFQKGDIAEGYSVSREKKESFPLTVTSAQKNPTAFYLCASSMGGKDTEAFFGQGTRLTVV.

The chain joins TRBV5-1 to TRBJ2-1, with D perhaps TRBD1 or TRBD2 (5 bases each). V dropped 0 bases and J dropped 4 bases, with 17 bases sitting between them. The CDR3 runs to 17 residues. The germline gives CDR1 SGHRS, CDR2 YFSETQ. As DNA, the CDR3 is TGCGCCAGCAGCTTGGACCCCCCGGGGACGGATTACAATGAGCAGTTCTTC. This gives the protein CASSLDPPGTDYNEQFF.

The V and J genes are TRBV6-6 and TRBJ2-2, with D maybe TRBD2 (5 bases). Deletions cut 7 bases from V and 4 bases from J, with 16 bases between. The CDR3 consists of 15 residues. In germline, CDR1 is MNHNY, CDR2 SVGAGI (reference sequence). The CDR3 loop reads CASTPPGGGTGELFF. The CDR3 DNA reads as TGTGCCAGCACCCCCCCCGGAGGAGGCACCGGGGAGCTGTTTTTT.

In its sample, this clone was seen once. The genes are TRBV25-1 and TRBJ1-1; a weak D match, TRBD1 (5 bases). This CDR3 comprises 14 residues. Trimming left V 5 bases short and J 10 bases short, with 20 bases between. Germline V CDR1 and CDR2: MGHDK, SYGVNS. CDR3 protein: CASSRDPTASAAFF. The CDR3 DNA sequence: TGTGCCAGCAGTCGGGACCCTACGGCCTCCGCAGCTTTCTTT.

The V call is TRBV7-2, the J call TRBJ2-7; TRBD1 matches at 7 bases. Per the germline V gene, CDR1 is SGHTA and CDR2 is FQGNSA. Germline trimming cut 2 bases from V and 2 bases from J; bases unmatched to any gene: 3. The length of the CDR3 is 14 residues. CDR3 residues: CASSLRQGTYEQYF. For the CDR3, the DNA is TGTGCCAGCAGCTTACGACAGGGCACCTACGAGCAGTACTTC.

CDR3 protein: CASSAVGADTQYF. CDR3 bases: TGTGCCAGCAGTGCCGTGGGGGCAGATACGCAGTATTTT. The chain has TRBV25-1 and TRBJ2-3, with D perhaps being TRBD1 or TRBD2 (5 bases each). This CDR3 has 13 residues. Trimming removed 4 bases from V and 4 bases from J, with 9 bases in between. Germline CDR1 is MGHDK and CDR2 is SYGVNS.

The rearrangement joins TRBV28 to TRBJ1-5; tentative D call: TRBD1 (5 bases). The CDR3 has 16 amino acids. V was trimmed by 1 base and J by 2 bases, leaving 12 bases between them. Germline V gene data show CDR1 as MDHEN and CDR2 as SYDVKM. This chain's CDR3 is CASSLLGELGNQPQHF. The CDR3 region has the DNA TGTGCCAGCAGTTTATTGGGGGAGTTGGGCAATCAGCCCCAGCATTTT.

The CDR3 protein is CASSSLQGPEQFF. The CDR3 DNA reads TGCGCCAGCAGCTCCTTACAGGGGCCTGAGCAGTTCTTC. The rearrangement links TRBV5-1 to TRBJ2-1; 7 bases align to TRBD1. Looked up from germline, CDR1 is SGHRS and CDR2 is YFSETQ. CDR3 size: 13 residues. Trimming took 3 bases from V and 9 from J; bases not matched to a gene: 6.

CDR3 region: CASSKEADYEQYF. In nucleotides, the CDR3 is TGTGCCAGCAGCAAAGAGGCAGATTACGAGCAGTACTTC. V and J are TRBV21-1 and TRBJ2-7. TRBV21-1 is recorded as a pseudogene. This CDR3 is 13 amino acids long.

This clone was seen only a few times. The gene calls are TRBV19 and TRBJ1-1, with a tentative D call TRBD1 (5 bases). The CDR3 has 13 residues. Trimming removed 7 bases at V and 7 bases at J, with 16 bases between. From germline, CDR1 is LNHDA and CDR2 SQIVND (reference sequence). This CDR3 reads CASTPQRGGEAFF. For the CDR3, the DNA is TGTGCCAGTACACCGCAGAGGGGTGGTGAAGCTTTCTTT. The whole variable domain, remainder taken from reference TRBV19 and TRBJ1-1, is DGGITQSPKYLFRKEGQNVTLSCEQNLNHDAMYWYRQDPGQGLRLIYYSQIVNDFQKGDIAEGYSVSREKKESFPLTVTSAQKNPTAFYLCASTPQRGGEAFFGQGTRLTVV.

A single count supports this clone. V is TRBV6-6 and J is TRBJ2-7; 7 positions match TRBD2. The CDR3 runs to 15 residues. The J segment lost 5 bases and the V segment lost 5 bases, leaving 12 bases of the junction unmatched. In germline, CDR1 is MNHNY, CDR2 SVGAGI (reference sequence). The CDR3 bases are TGTGCCAGCAGTCCCCTAGTGGGAGGGCCCCACGAGCAGTACTTC. This sequence encodes CASSPLVGGPHEQYF.